The rows below give T cell receptor beta chains drawn from one sample of a study of T-cell reconstitution after alpha-beta-depleted transplantation in children. From the PCR reads, TCRdb called clonotypes with MiXCR, one entry per CDR3 protein. The sample lists fewer than 250,000 distinct CDR3 sequences; under 20% were seen once. This sample comprised PBMCs, mostly from graft donor cells, obtained 360 days after TCRalphabeta/CD19-depleted stem cell transplant. The receptors stem from a male patient under 10 years old who had a stem cell transplant for acute lymphoblastic leukemia, so the T cells may come from the graft donor. CDR3s include the opening cysteine and the closing phenylalanine or tryptophan. Not all rows give a size; the values are once, few, many and, for expanded clones, a class.

many TRBV5-4 CASRGQTETQYF
- TRBV6-1 CASSLRAASEQYF
few TRBV29-1 CSVVGGNYGYTF
- TRBV4-3 CASSQSSGVVGELFF
once TRBV11-1 CASSPGTGGGSRYEKLFF
- TRBV18 CASSPGTGLRTEAFF
many TRBV6-2/TRBV6-3 CASSFRAELNEQYF
many TRBV28 CASSHKVNTEAFF
many TRBV20-1 CSARDSLAGGPFF
many TRBV12-3/TRBV12-4 CASSPERGVNNEQFF
- TRBV2 CASSERDRLSPLHF
few TRBV7-8 CASSHFFSSPETQYF
few TRBV6-2/TRBV6-3 CASSYSVGRGGPSYNEQFF
- TRBV10-3 CAISERQDYGYTF